These 13 T cell receptor beta chains came from one sample sequenced in a study of shared clonotypes between healthy human individuals. TCRdb's copy holds only in-frame clones and misses some; the assay was immunoSEQ multiplex PCR. The table has 1,400,000 or so clones, 98% seen once. Input material: naive CD4+ T cells sorted from blood. Subset described: CD45RA+ positively selected. The source of these receptors is a man aged 25 to 45 in good health.

The rearrangement joins TRBV4-3 to TRBJ2-3; 7 nucleotides line up with TRBD2. The V gene end was trimmed by 1 base and the J gene end by 4 bases; junction bases not matched to a gene: 17. There are 19 residues in the CDR3. From germline, CDR1 is LGHNA and CDR2 YSLEER. The CDR3 nucleotides read TGCGCCAGCAGCCAAGTCTGGTCCGTCGGCGGGAGTATGCCAGATACGCAGTATTTT. This codes for CASSQVWSVGGSMPDTQYF.

The J gene is TRBJ2-1, the V gene TRBV5-4, with unresolved D. The ends were cut back, 1 base at V and 7 bases at J, with 9 bases in the middle. This CDR3 comprises 13 residues. Germline CDR1 reads SGHNT; CDR2 reads YYREEE (reference sequence). The CDR3 region has the DNA TGTGCCAGCAGCTTGCCTCCAAGTAATGAGCAGTTCTTC. Translating gives CASSLPPSNEQFF.

This clone occurred once. The sample holds other DNA sequences that translate to the same CDR3. This CDR3 reads CASSFAGYEQYF. CDR3 sequence (DNA): TGTGCCAGCAGTTTTGCCGGCTACGAGCAGTACTTC. The chain recombines TRBV28 with TRBJ2-7; D call uncertain. The CDR3 totals 12 residues. Trimming removed 3 bases at V and 3 bases at J, with 6 bases between. Germline CDR1 and CDR2: MDHEN and SYDVKM. The full variable domain, with the rest looked up from reference TRBV28 and TRBJ2-7, is DVKVTQSSRYLVKRTGEKVFLECVQDMDHENMFWYRQDPGLGLRLIYFSYDVKMKEKGDIPEGYSVSREKKERFSLILESASTNQTSMYLCASSFAGYEQYFGPGTRLTVT.

The rearrangement uses TRBV10-3 and TRBJ2-7, with TRBD1 matching 10 bases. CDR1 and CDR2 from the germline V gene are ENHRY and SYGVKD. The V segment lost 0 bases and the J segment 5 bases; nucleotides outside the gene matches: 4. The CDR3 sequence is 15 residues long. CDR3 DNA sequence: TGTGCCATCAGTGAGTCGAGAGGACAGGGGGACGAGCAGTACTTC. Its protein is CAISESRGQGDEQYF.

On this clone itself: Other DNA variants within this sample encode the same CDR3. This sequence joins TRBV5-1 and TRBJ2-7; perhaps D is TRBD1 or TRBD2 (6 bases each). V was shortened by 1 base and J by 0 bases, with 11 bases between the two germline ends. The germline CDR1 and CDR2 sequences are SGHRS and YFSETQ. There are 15 residues in the CDR3. The CDR3, as DNA: TGCGCCAGCAGCTTGACGGGGGCAAGCTCCTACGAGCAGTACTTC. Amino acids: CASSLTGASSYEQYF.

V is TRBV30 and J is TRBJ2-7; TRBD1 agrees at 10 bases. CDR3 length: 12 amino acids. Germline V gene lookup returns CDR1 GTSNPN and CDR2 SVGIG (reference sequence). The V gene end was trimmed by 6 bases and the J gene end by 6 bases; junction bases not matched to a gene: 5. The CDR3 DNA reads as TGTGCCTGCGGGACAGGGGTATTCGAGCAGTACTTC. Its protein product is CACGTGVFEQYF.

The chain carries TRBV9 and TRBJ1-5, with a weak D call TRBD1 (5 bases). Germline V lookup: CDR1 SGDLS, CDR2 YYNGEE. The CDR3 loop spans 16 amino acids. V was trimmed by 8 bases and J by 2 bases, leaving 20 bases between them. The CDR3 nucleotides are TGTGCCAGTCATAATGGGGGTCGGGGAGGCAATCAGCCCCAGCATTTT. This sequence encodes CASHNGGRGGNQPQHF.

The chain is built from TRBV7-8 and TRBJ2-1; 10 bases match TRBD2. Trimming at V came to 2 bases and at J to 3 bases, leaving 10 bases not matched to a gene. This CDR3 is built from 18 residues. Germline CDR1 SGHVS, CDR2 FQNEAQ. This CDR3 reads CASSLSSGSLHFYNEQFF. In DNA, the CDR3 is TGTGCCAGCAGCTTATCTAGCGGGAGCCTTCATTTCTACAATGAGCAGTTCTTC.

The chain is built from TRBV9 and TRBJ1-1; D gene ambiguous. Germline CDR1 SGDLS, CDR2 YYNGEE. The V gene lost 1 base and the J gene lost 2 bases, with 9 bases spanning the gap. This CDR3 is built from 14 residues. CDR3 loop: CASSVRLSNTEAFF. CDR3 nucleotide sequence: TGTGCCAGCAGCGTAAGGCTTTCAAACACTGAAGCTTTCTTT.

This chain connects TRBV19 to TRBJ2-7, with unresolved D. The CDR3 is made up of 11 amino acids. With 6 bases removed from V and 6 bases from J, the gap between germline ends came to 9 bases. Germline V CDR1 and CDR2: LNHDA, SQIVND (reference sequence). The CDR3 bases are TGTGCCAGTAGAAAAGGTACCGAGCAGTACTTC. Encoded protein: CASRKGTEQYF.

Note on this clone: The germline gene is not matched at one end of the junction; a read error may be the cause. Written as DNA, the CDR3 is TGCGCCAGCAGCGAAGGGTCGGGACAGGGCTCCCACGAGCAGTACTTC. The encoded protein is CASSEGSGQGSHEQYF. The J gene is TRBJ2-7, the V gene TRBV5-1; 9 positions match TRBD1. Germline values: CDR1 SGHRS, CDR2 YFSETQ. CDR3 length equals 16 residues.

This clone was observed once. The chain is built from TRBV11-3 and TRBJ2-1; TRBD1 or TRBD2 may be the D gene (5 bases each). CDR3 length equals 15 residues. CDR1 SGHNT and CDR2 YENEEA come from the germline V gene. Between the trimmed V and J ends, which lost 6 bases and 5 bases, there was a span of 17 bases. CDR3 residues: CASSRGAGTDNEQFF. The CDR3 DNA is TGTGCCAGCAGTAGAGGGGCAGGGACGGACAATGAGCAGTTCTTC.

The rearrangement links TRBV5-5 to TRBJ2-7, with TRBD1 identical over 7 bases. With 4 bases clipped from V and 0 bases from J, the junction kept 13 bases outside the gene matches. The CDR3 sequence is 17 residues long. Germline V gene lookup returns CDR1 SGHKS and CDR2 YYEKEE (reference sequence). The CDR3 reads CASSKTPDRRSSYEQYF. CDR3 in DNA: TGTGCCAGCAGCAAAACCCCGGACAGGCGGAGCTCCTACGAGCAGTACTTC.